This TCR beta chain stems from a study of T cell responses to AZD1222 COVID-19 vaccine. Study-wide background: Pooling of second doses given at about 4 or about 12 weeks was done.

Generated by immunoSEQ multiplex PCR, the TCRdb table keeps only in-frame clones and is missing some. The data hold roughly 180,000 clones, with about 95% observed a single time. Study results and limitations: Baseline seropositives among AZD1222 recipients totaled only 5 to 7. There were mostly white British donors and more females than males, and clonal diversity was possibly underestimated.

After removal of 6 bases from V and 7 bases from J, the junction contained 5 bases not matched to a gene. Germline V lookup: CDR1 MDHEN, CDR2 SYDVKM. The CDR3 is made up of 12 amino acids. About this clone itself: Its target is not known.

This sample comprised peripheral blood, obtained on day 0 of AZD1222 vaccination. The V gene is TRBV28, the J gene TRBJ1-1; 7 bases match TRBD1. The sequence derives from an adult in good health. The CDR3 sequence: CASRPQGVEAFF. The CDR3 DNA reads TGTGCCAGCAGACCCCAGGGGGTTGAAGCTTTCTTT.